These 2 T cell receptor beta chains share one sample of origin, sequenced in a study of blood T cell repertoires in COVID-19. Clones were read by immunoSEQ multiplex PCR, and TCRdb kept only the in-frame ones, dropping some. The table records a few hundred thousand clones, more than 85% of them present only once. The sample was PBMCs or T cells enriched from blood (not recorded which). Source of these receptors: a young woman who had recovered from COVID-19.

There are a few counts of this clone. The V and J genes are TRBV6-2 or TRBV6-3 and TRBJ1-5; D unresolved. This CDR3 contains 12 residues. The V and J ends lost 5 bases and 6 bases respectively, with 8 bases between them. Germline loops: CDR1 MNHEY, CDR2 SVGEGT. Written as DNA, the CDR3 is TGTGCCAGCAGTGCGGAAGGTCAGCCCCAGCATTTT. Its protein is CASSAEGQPQHF.

V and J are TRBV5-5 and TRBJ2-3; 8 bases are a match to TRBD1. V trimming: 5 bases; J trimming: 2 bases; junction bases outside the gene matches: 4. This CDR3 is built from 14 residues. Germline-derived CDR1 and CDR2 are SGHKS and YYEKEE (reference sequence). The CDR3: CASRGQDSTDTQYF. Here the CDR3 DNA reads TGTGCCAGCAGGGGACAGGACTCCACAGATACGCAGTATTTT.